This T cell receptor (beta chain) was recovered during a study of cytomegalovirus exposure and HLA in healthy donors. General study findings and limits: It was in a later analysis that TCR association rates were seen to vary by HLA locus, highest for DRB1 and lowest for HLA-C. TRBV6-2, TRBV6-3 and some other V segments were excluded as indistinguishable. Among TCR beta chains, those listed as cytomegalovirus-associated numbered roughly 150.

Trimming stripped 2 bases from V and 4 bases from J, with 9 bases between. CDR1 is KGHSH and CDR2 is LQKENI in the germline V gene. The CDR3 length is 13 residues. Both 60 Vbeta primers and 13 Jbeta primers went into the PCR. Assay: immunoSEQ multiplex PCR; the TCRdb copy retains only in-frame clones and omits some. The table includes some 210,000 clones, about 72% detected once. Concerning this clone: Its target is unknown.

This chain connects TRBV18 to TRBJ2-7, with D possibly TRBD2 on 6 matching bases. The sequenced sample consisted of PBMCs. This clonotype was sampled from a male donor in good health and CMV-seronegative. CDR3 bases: TGTGCCAGCTCACCAACAGCGGGTTACGAGCAGTACTTC. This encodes CASSPTAGYEQYF.